A selection of T cell receptor beta chains follows, all from one sample in a study of Ad26.COV2.S vaccination and SARS-CoV-2 variants. Clones were read by immunoSEQ multiplex PCR, and TCRdb kept only the in-frame ones, dropping some. The sample holds about 280,000 clones, around 87% seen once. The sequences come from peripheral blood, collected in a trial of Ad26.COV2.S vaccine versus placebo. These receptors were taken from a person between 18 and 65 years old who received the Ad26.COV2.S COVID-19 vaccine or a placebo. Each CDR3 is given with its conserved first and last residue. The D gene is left open where the match is weak. Size tells how often a clone was seen (once, few, many) or the class of an expanded clone, and some rows leave it out.

cdr3_nt	cdr3_aa	clone_size	v_call	j_call	d_call	cdr3_length
TGTGCCAGTAGATACAGTGGAGATAGCTCCTACGAGCAGTACTTC	CASRYSGDSSYEQYF	-	TRBV19	TRBJ2-7	-	15
TGCGCCAGCAGTGATAGCGGGAGAAGCTACGAGCAGTACTTC	CASSDSGRSYEQYF	-	TRBV10-1	TRBJ2-7	TRBD2	14
TGTGCCAGCAGCCTTACTCCTACAAGCACAGATACGCAGTATTTT	CASSLTPTSTDTQYF	-	TRBV5-6	TRBJ2-3	-	15
TGTGCCAGCAGCCTTCTGGCGGTCTACAATGAGCAGTTCTTC	CASSLLAVYNEQFF	-	TRBV3-1/TRBV3-2	TRBJ2-1	-	14
TGTGCCAGCACGGAGGCAGGGCCTAATTCACCCCTCCACTTT	CASTEAGPNSPLHF	-	TRBV6-5	TRBJ1-6	-	14
TGTGCCAGCAGCTTAACCAGGGTTACGGGGGCCAACGTCCTGACTTTC	CASSLTRVTGANVLTF	-	TRBV7-9	TRBJ2-6	-	16
TGTGCCTGGGATACGAATAACGGGCGTGCTTTCTTT	CAWDTNNGRAFF	few	TRBV30	TRBJ1-1	-	12
TGTGCCAGCAGTTTAAGGGGTCCCTACGAGCAGTACTTC	CASSLRGPYEQYF	-	TRBV28	TRBJ2-7	-	13
TGTGCCAGCAGTTTCGGGGGATCCTATGGCTACACCTTC	CASSFGGSYGYTF	-	TRBV28	TRBJ1-2	-	13
TGTGCCAGCAGTTCGACGCACGGGGAGCTGTTTTTT	CASSSTHGELFF	-	TRBV12-3/TRBV12-4	TRBJ2-2	-	12
TGCGCCAGCAGCCAGACTAGCGGGGCAATGGTGAATGAGCAGTTCTTC	CASSQTSGAMVNEQFF	-	TRBV5-1	TRBJ2-1	TRBD2	16
TGTGCCAGCAGCCCCCAAATTGTGAGCACCGGGGAGCTGTTTTTT	CASSPQIVSTGELFF	-	TRBV7-9	TRBJ2-2	-	15
TGCGCCAGCCGTACGGAGGGACGGGTCACAGATACGCAGTATTTT	CASRTEGRVTDTQYF	-	TRBV5-1	TRBJ2-3	-	15
TGTGCCAGCAGTCCCCCGGGGGGAGGGAACACTGAAGCTTTCTTT	CASSPPGGGNTEAFF	-	TRBV28	TRBJ1-1	-	15
TGTGCCTGGAGTACACCGGGACAGGGAAGCACAGATACGCAGTATTTT	CAWSTPGQGSTDTQYF	-	TRBV30	TRBJ2-3	TRBD1	16